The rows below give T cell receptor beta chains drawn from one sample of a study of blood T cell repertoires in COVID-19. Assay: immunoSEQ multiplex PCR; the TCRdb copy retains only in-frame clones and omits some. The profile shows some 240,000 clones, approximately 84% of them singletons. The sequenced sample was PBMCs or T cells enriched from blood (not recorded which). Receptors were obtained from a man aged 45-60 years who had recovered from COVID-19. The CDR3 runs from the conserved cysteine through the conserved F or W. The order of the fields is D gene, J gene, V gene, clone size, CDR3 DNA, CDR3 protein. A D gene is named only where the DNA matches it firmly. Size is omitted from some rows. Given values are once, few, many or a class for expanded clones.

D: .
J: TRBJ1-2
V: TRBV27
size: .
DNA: TGTGCCAGCAGTTTATCGAGCCAGGGAGGTCTCTATGGCTACACCTTC
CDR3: CASSLSSQGGLYGYTF

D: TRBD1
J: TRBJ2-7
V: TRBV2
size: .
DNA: TGTGCCAGCAATAGGGGGCCCTTCTACGAGCAGTACTTC
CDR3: CASNRGPFYEQYF

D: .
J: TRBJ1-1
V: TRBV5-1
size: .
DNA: TGCGCCAGCAGCTTGGGGGCAGGGCCCCTTGAGGCTTTCTTT
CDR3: CASSLGAGPLEAFF

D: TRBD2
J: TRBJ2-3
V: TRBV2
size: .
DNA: TGTGCCAGCAGCCAACGGGGGGGCAAAGATACGCAGTATTTT
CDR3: CASSQRGGKDTQYF

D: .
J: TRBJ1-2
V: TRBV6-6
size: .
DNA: TGTGCCAGCAGCCCTACCCCAGGGAACTATGGCTACACCTTC
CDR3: CASSPTPGNYGYTF

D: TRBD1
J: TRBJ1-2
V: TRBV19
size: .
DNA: TGTGCCAGTAGTATTGCCAGCCAGGGGGCCTGGGGCTACACCTTC
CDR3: CASSIASQGAWGYTF

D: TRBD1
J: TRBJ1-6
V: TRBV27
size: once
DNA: TGTGCCAGCAGTTCCCGGGACAGAAGTACACCCCTCCACTTT
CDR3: CASSSRDRSTPLHF

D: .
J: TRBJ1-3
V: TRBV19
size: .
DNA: TGTGCCAGTAGTATCGCGACAGGAGCTGGAAACACCATATATTTT
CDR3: CASSIATGAGNTIYF

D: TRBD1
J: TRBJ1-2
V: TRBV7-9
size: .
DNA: TGTGCCAGCAGCTTAACTGGGGGTCGACAGGGGCCGTTTGGCTACACCTTC
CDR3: CASSLTGGRQGPFGYTF

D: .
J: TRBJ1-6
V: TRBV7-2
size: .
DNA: TGTGCCAGCAGCCCACAGTCGGAGGTCCTCCACTTT
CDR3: CASSPQSEVLHF

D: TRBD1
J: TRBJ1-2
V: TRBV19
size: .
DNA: TGTGCCAGTAGTCCAGGGGGCAGAAACTATGGCTACACCTTC
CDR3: CASSPGGRNYGYTF

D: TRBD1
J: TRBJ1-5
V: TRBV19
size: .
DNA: TGTGCCAGTAAGGGGGCAGGGGGCGTTCAGCCCCAGCATTTT
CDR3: CASKGAGGVQPQHF

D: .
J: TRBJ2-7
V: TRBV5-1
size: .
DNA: TGCGCCAGCAGCTTTGGGACAACCTACGAGCAGTACTTC
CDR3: CASSFGTTYEQYF

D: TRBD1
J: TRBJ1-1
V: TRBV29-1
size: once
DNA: TGCAGCGTGCCAACAGGGGGGACTGAAGCTTTCTTT
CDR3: CSVPTGGTEAFF

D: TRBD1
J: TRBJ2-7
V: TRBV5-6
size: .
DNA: TGTGCCAGCAGCTCCTCAGGGGGCCCCTACGAGCAGTACTTC
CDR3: CASSSSGGPYEQYF

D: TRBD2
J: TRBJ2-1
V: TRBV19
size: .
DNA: TGTGCCAGTAGTAGGAGGACTAGCGGGGGGGCAAACTCCTACAATGAGCAGTTCTTC
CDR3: CASSRRTSGGANSYNEQFF

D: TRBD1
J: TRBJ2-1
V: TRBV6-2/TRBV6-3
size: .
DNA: TGTGCCAGCAGTTACGGACAGGGGGTTCGGAATGAGCAGTTCTTC
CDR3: CASSYGQGVRNEQFF

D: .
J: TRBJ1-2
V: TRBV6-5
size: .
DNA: TGTGCCAGCATAACGGCTAACTATGGCTACACCTTC
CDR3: CASITANYGYTF

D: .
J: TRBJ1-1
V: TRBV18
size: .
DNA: TGTGCCAGCTCACCAAACCTTGATCGAGGGGCTTTCTTT
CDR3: CASSPNLDRGAFF

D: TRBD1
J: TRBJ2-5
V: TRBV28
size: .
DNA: TGTGCCAGCAGTTCCCGACAGGGGGGTGTGGAGACCCAGTACTTC
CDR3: CASSSRQGGVETQYF

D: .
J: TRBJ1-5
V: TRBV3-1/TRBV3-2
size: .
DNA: TGTGCCAGCAGCCCTGAACTCAGACCAGCGGAGTATCAGCCCCAGCATTTT
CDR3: CASSPELRPAEYQPQHF

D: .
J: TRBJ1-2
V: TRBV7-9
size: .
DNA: TGTGCCAGCAGCTTACGGGGTCCAGCAGCCGGCTACACCTTC
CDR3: CASSLRGPAAGYTF

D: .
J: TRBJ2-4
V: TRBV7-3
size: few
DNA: TGTGCCAGCAGCTTCTCCGGCGGCAAAAACATTCAGTACTTC
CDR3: CASSFSGGKNIQYF

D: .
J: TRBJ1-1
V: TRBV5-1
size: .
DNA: TGCGCCAGCAGCTTGGCCCGACAGGTCAACACTGAAGCTTTCTTT
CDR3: CASSLARQVNTEAFF

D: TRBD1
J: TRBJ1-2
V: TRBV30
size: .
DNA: TGTGCCTCAACTACCGACAGGGGGGACTATGGCTACACCTTC
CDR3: CASTTDRGDYGYTF

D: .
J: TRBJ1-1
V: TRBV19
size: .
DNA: TGTGCCAGTAGTATCTGGCAGGGGACGAACGGTGAAGCTTTCTTT
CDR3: CASSIWQGTNGEAFF

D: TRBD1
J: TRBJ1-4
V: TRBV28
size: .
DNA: TGTGCCAGCAGTTTCTTTCCACAGGGGTGGGAACTGTTTTTT
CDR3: CASSFFPQGWELFF

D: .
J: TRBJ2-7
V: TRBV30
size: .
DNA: TGTTCGGTGAACGAGCAGTACTTC
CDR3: CSVNEQYF

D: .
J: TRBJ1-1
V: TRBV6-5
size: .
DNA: TGTGCCAGCAGTCCAACATGGGCGCGGGACACTGAAGCTTTCTTT
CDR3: CASSPTWARDTEAFF

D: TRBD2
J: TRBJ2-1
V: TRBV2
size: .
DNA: TGTGCCAGCAGGGGATTAGCGGGGGCAACCTACAATGAGCAGTTCTTC
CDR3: CASRGLAGATYNEQFF

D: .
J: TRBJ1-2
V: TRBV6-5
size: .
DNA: TGTGCCAGCACCCTAACTGAGGACTATGGCTACACCTTC
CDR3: CASTLTEDYGYTF

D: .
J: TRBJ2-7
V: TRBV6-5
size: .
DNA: TGTGCCAGCAGTACGAGCAGGGTTTATCACGAGCAGTACTTC
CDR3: CASSTSRVYHEQYF

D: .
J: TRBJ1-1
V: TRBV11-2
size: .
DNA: TGTGCCAGCAGTCAGTACAGGGTATCGGGCACTGAAGCTTTCTTT
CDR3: CASSQYRVSGTEAFF

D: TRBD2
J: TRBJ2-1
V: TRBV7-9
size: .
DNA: TGTGCCAGCAGCTTAGGGGCTAGCGGGAATGAGCAGTTCTTC
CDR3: CASSLGASGNEQFF

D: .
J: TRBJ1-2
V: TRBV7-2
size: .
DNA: TGTGCCAGCAGCTCTTACATCTTGACTGATGGCTACACCTTC
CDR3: CASSSYILTDGYTF

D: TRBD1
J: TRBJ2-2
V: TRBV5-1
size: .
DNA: TGCGCCAGCAGCCCGGGACAGTTGACGAACACCGGGGAGCTGTTTTTT
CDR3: CASSPGQLTNTGELFF

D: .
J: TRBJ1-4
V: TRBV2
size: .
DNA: TGTGCCAGCAGTGAAGCCGGAGGGGAAGGCGAAAAACTGTTTTTT
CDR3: CASSEAGGEGEKLFF

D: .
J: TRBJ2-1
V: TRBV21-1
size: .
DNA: TGTGCCAGCAGCAAACAGGGGTCCGCCAATGAGCAGTTCTTC
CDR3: CASSKQGSANEQFF

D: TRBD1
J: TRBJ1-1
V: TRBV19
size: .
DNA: TGTGCCAGTAGTTTGGCAGGGGGCCATGGTACTGAAGCTTTCTTT
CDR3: CASSLAGGHGTEAFF

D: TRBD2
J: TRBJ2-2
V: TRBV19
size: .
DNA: TGTGCCAGTAGTATAGAGGGCAGGGAGGGCACCGGGGAGCTGTTTTTT
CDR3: CASSIEGREGTGELFF

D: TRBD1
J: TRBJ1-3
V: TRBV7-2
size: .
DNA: TGTGCCAGCAGCCCGGACAGGGGCTCTGGAAACACCATATATTTT
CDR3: CASSPDRGSGNTIYF

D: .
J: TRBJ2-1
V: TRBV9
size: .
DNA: TGTGCCAGCAGCGTACAAGGCCTAGATGAGCAGTTCTTC
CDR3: CASSVQGLDEQFF

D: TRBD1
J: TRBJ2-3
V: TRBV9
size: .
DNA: TGTGCCAGCAGCTCCAGACAGGGAGCAACAGATACGCAGTATTTT
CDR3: CASSSRQGATDTQYF

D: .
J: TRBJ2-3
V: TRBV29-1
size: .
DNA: TGCAGCGTGGGGGGCGGGAGCCCAGATACGCAGTATTTT
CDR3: CSVGGGSPDTQYF

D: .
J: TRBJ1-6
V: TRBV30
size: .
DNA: TGTGCCTGGAGTAAATATGGAGGGGTTAATTCACCCCTCCACTTT
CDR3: CAWSKYGGVNSPLHF

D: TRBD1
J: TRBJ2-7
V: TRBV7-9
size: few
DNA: TGTGCCAGCAGCTCTCGGGACAGGGGTTACCACGAGCAGTACTTC
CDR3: CASSSRDRGYHEQYF

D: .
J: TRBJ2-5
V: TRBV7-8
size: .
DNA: TGTGCCAGCAGCCCCCCCCGAGAAGAGACCCAGTACTTC
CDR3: CASSPPREETQYF

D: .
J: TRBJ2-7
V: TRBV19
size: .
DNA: TGTGCCAGTAGTCCCCGGAGGCCGGATCTCTACGAGCAGTACTTC
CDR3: CASSPRRPDLYEQYF

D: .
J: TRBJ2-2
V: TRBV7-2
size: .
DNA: TGTGCCAGCAGCTTGAGAAGGAGCGGGGAGCTGTTTTTT
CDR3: CASSLRRSGELFF

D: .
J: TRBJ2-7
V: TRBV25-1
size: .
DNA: TGTGCCAGCAGTGACAGTGGCCTCATGAACGAGCAGTACTTC
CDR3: CASSDSGLMNEQYF